This section outlines one T cell receptor (beta chain) sequence together with its context. This sample is drawn from a study of cytomegalovirus exposure and HLA in healthy donors. The ends were cut back, 4 bases at V and 7 bases at J, with 20 bases in the middle. Germline V gene sequence: CDR1 SGHNT, CDR2 YYREEE (reference sequence). This CDR3 region has 15 residues. Sequenced by immunoSEQ multiplex PCR; TCRdb stores in-frame clones only, minus some. This sample has roughly 77,000 clones; 85% to 95% occur once, and the top ten carry 0.69%. The chain couples TRBV5-4 to TRBJ1-2; D uncertain. Sequenced: PBMCs. This receptor was obtained from a woman in her late teens or twenties in good health and CMV-seronegative. The CDR3 sequence: CASSVALLPGFGYTF. The CDR3 nucleotides read TGTGCCAGCAGCGTGGCCCTCCTCCCGGGGTTTGGCTACACCTTC.